The clone carrying this T cell receptor (beta chain) was recorded only once. Its cognate antigen is unknown. The sample originates from a study of T cell responses to AZD1222 COVID-19 vaccine. Sequencing used immunoSEQ multiplex PCR; TCRdb keeps in-frame clones, though not all of them. This table has approximately 94,000 clones, around nine tenths appearing once. Findings and limits, study-wide: Donor demographics were predominantly white British with a female majority; clonal diversity may be underestimated. In all cases, repertoires were sampled only after the peak T cell response. Reports indicate that nearly half of spike-specific TCRs are directed at unmutated variant regions.

This material consisted of peripheral blood, taken on day 0 of AZD1222 vaccination. The sequence was obtained from an adult in good health.

This CDR3 is CASRGERGRPIYF. CDR3 DNA: TGTGCCAGCAGGGGAGAAAGGGGGAGGCCCATATATTTT. The rearrangement uses TRBV2 and TRBJ1-3, with a possible D match to TRBD1 (6 bases). V gave up 6 bases and J gave up 11 bases, with 17 bases separating them. Germline V gene lookup returns CDR1 SNHLY and CDR2 FYNNEI. This CDR3 has 13 amino acids. Variable domain in full (rest from reference TRBV2 and TRBJ1-3): EPEVTQTPSHQVTQMGQEVILRCVPISNHLYFYWYRQILGQKVEFLVSFYNNEISEKSEIFDDQFSVERPDGSNFTLKIRSTKLEDSAMYFCASRGERGRPIYFGEGSWLTVV.